One sample yielded the 13 T cell receptor beta chains listed below, sequenced in a study of T-cell memory formation after mild COVID-19. TCRdb re-derived calls from the 5' RACE reads in MiXCR, one entry per CDR3 protein. The table shows some 320,000 distinct CDR3 sequences, with about 13% occurring only once. What was sequenced was PBMCs or a T cell subset sorted from them (not recorded which). The receptors come from a man aged 18 to 29 who had mild COVID-19 (a few samples of this study predate the infection). Cell type and time point are not known.

The rearrangement uses TRBV7-8 and TRBJ2-1; no reliable D call. CDR1 is SGHVS and CDR2 is FQNEAQ in the germline V gene. V was clipped by 2 bases and J by 6 bases, with 8 bases between them. This CDR3 contains 13 residues. The CDR3 loop reads CASSLRQRNEQFF. As DNA, the CDR3 is TGTGCCAGCAGCTTACGGCAGCGCAATGAGCAGTTCTTC.

This clonotype was counted between two and nine times. The chain employs TRBV28 and TRBJ2-2; 7 bases fit TRBD1. Germline V gene data show CDR1 as MDHEN and CDR2 as SYDVKM. V was pared by 2 bases and J by 11 bases, with 5 bases of the junction left unmatched. The CDR3 extends over 13 amino acids. Here the CDR3 DNA reads TGTGCCAGCAGTTTAGATAGGGGGCAAGAGCTGTTTTTT. This translates into CASSLDRGQELFF.

This clonotype was picked up a small number of times. The chain's CDR3 is CASTKGAGGYNEQFF. CDR3 in DNA: TGTGCCAGCACCAAAGGAGCGGGGGGGTACAATGAGCAGTTCTTC. V usage is TRBV6-2 or TRBV6-3 and J usage is TRBJ2-1; 10 positions match TRBD2. With 7 bases clipped from V and 4 bases from J, the junction kept 7 bases outside the gene matches. This CDR3 is built from 15 residues. Germline V gene data show CDR1 as MNHEY and CDR2 as SVGEGT.

J is TRBJ2-7 and V is TRBV10-1, with D perhaps TRBD2 (5 bases). V lost 1 base, J lost 6 bases, and 10 bases lay in between. Germline CDR1 reads WNHNN; CDR2 reads SYGVQD (reference sequence). This CDR3 is 13 amino acids long. The CDR3 protein is CASSEWLEGEQYF. For the CDR3, the DNA is TGCGCCAGCAGTGAGTGGCTAGAGGGCGAGCAGTACTTC.

CDR3 nucleotides: TGTGCCAGCAGCCCCGGAGAGTATAATTCACCCCTCCACTTT. The encoded protein is CASSPGEYNSPLHF. The chain employs TRBV5-4 and TRBJ1-6, with unresolved D. The CDR3 runs 14 residues. Germline V gene data show CDR1 as SGHNT and CDR2 as YYREEE (reference sequence). Trimming pared 4 bases from V and 4 bases from J, leaving 9 bases between.

The rearrangement uses TRBV20-1 and TRBJ2-1; D may be TRBD1 or TRBD2 (5 bases each). Germline lookup yields CDR1 DFQATT and CDR2 SNEGSKA (reference sequence). The CDR3 totals 10 residues. Trimming took 6 bases from V and 7 from J, leaving 7 bases between them. CDR3 in DNA: TGCAGTGCAGGGGAGAATGAGCAGTTCTTC. Its translation: CSAGENEQFF.

V is TRBV5-1 and J is TRBJ2-1; D may be TRBD2 (6 bases). Deletions cut 5 bases from V and 8 bases from J, with 20 bases between. This CDR3 spans 15 amino acids. From germline, CDR1 is SGHRS and CDR2 YFSETQ. The CDR3 loop is CASSRTHLGGDEQFF. The CDR3 nucleotides are TGCGCCAGCAGTCGAACCCACCTGGGAGGCGATGAGCAGTTCTTC. The variable domain in full, completed from reference TRBV5-1 and TRBJ2-1, reads KAGVTQTPRYLIKTRGQQVTLSCSPISGHRSVSWYQQTPGQGLQFLFEYFSETQRNKGNFPGRFSGRQFSNSRSEMNVSTLELGDSALYLCASSRTHLGGDEQFFGPGTRLTVL.

Note on this clonotype: One end of the junction varies from germline; a read error may be responsible. This rearrangement joins TRBV29-1 to TRBJ2-5; D unresolved. The germline V gene has CDR1 SQVTM and CDR2 ANQGSEA. CDR3 length: 9 residues. In nucleotides, the CDR3 is TGCAGCGTTCAAGAGACCCAGTACTTC. It is translated as CSVQETQYF.

The chain combines TRBV7-2 with TRBJ2-5; 7 nucleotides agree with TRBD1. The CDR3 sequence is 15 residues long. The junction had 9 bases not matched to a gene; V was cut back by 4 bases and J by 4 bases. Looked up from germline, CDR1 is SGHTA and CDR2 is FQGNSA. The CDR3 region is CASSSSRGKGETQYF. In nucleotides, the CDR3 is TGTGCCAGCAGCTCAAGCAGGGGGAAGGGAGAGACCCAGTACTTC.

This sequence joins TRBV20-1 and TRBJ1-4; D gene unclear. The CDR3 contains 13 residues. CDR1 DFQATT and CDR2 SNEGSKA come from the germline V gene (reference sequence). The V gene lost 6 bases and the J gene lost 8 bases, with 16 bases spanning the gap. DNA of the CDR3: TGCAGTGCCTCCCCAGAGGTCGGAGAAAAACTGTTTTTT. The encoded protein is CSASPEVGEKLFF.

The chain has TRBV7-2 and TRBJ2-3; 8 bases are a match to TRBD2. This CDR3 has 15 amino acids. The junction had 10 bases not matched to a gene; V was cut back by 6 bases and J by 5 bases. Germline values: CDR1 SGHTA, CDR2 FQGNSA. In nucleotides, the CDR3 is TGTGCCAGCAGGCCCCCGGCGGGGGGCAAAGATACGCAGTATTTT. This sequence encodes CASRPPAGGKDTQYF.

The table lists this clonotype with a few counts. In DNA, the CDR3 is TGTGCCAGCAGCCAGGGATACCAACGGACAGGGACAGATACGCAGTATTTT. It yields the protein CASSQGYQRTGTDTQYF. This rearrangement joins TRBV4-2 to TRBJ2-3; the match to TRBD1 covers 8 bases. J was trimmed by 3 bases and V by 3 bases; bases with no gene match: 11. Germline CDR1 reads LGHNA; CDR2 reads YNFKEQ. This CDR3 contains 17 residues.

The chain uses TRBV7-2 and TRBJ2-3; D is uncertain. Trimming pared 3 bases from V and 7 bases from J, leaving 20 bases between. This CDR3 comprises 16 residues. CDR1 and CDR2 from the germline V gene are SGHTA and FQGNSA. CDR3 residues: CASSFRGGASPNTQYF. The CDR3 region has the DNA TGTGCCAGCAGCTTTCGCGGCGGTGCGTCCCCAAATACGCAGTATTTT.